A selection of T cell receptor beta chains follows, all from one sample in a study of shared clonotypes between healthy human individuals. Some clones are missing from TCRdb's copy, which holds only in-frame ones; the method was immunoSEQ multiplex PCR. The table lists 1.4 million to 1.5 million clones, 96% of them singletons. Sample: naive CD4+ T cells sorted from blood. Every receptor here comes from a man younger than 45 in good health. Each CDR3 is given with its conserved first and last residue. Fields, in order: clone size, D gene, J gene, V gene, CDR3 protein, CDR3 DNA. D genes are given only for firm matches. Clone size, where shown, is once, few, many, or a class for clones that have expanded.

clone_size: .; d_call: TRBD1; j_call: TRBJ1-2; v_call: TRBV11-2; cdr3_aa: CASSLRDRGHGYTF; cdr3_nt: TGTGCCAGCAGCTTACGGGACAGGGGGCATGGCTACACCTTC
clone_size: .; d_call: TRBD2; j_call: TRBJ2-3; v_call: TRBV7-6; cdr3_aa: CASSLGASGRAVMFTDTQYF; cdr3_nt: TGTGCCAGCAGCTTAGGGGCTAGCGGGAGAGCCGTCATGTTCACAGATACGCAGTATTTT
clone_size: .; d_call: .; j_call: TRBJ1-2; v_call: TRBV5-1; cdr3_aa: CASSFVAGAMDYGYTF; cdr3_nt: TGCGCCAGCAGCTTCGTCGCAGGGGCGATGGACTATGGCTACACCTTC
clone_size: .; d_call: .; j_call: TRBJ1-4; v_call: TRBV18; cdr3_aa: CASSPLSAGLGFATNEKLFF; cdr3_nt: TGTGCCAGCTCACCACTATCGGCGGGGCTGGGCTTTGCAACTAATGAAAAACTGTTTTTT
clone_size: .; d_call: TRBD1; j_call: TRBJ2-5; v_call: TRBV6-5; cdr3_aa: CASSYSTGGETQYF; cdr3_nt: TGTGCCAGCAGTTACTCGACAGGGGGAGAGACCCAGTACTTC
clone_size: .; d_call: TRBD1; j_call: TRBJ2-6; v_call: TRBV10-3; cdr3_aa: CAIGTDFSGANVLTF; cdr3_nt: TGTGCCATCGGGACAGACTTCTCTGGGGCCAACGTCCTGACTTTC
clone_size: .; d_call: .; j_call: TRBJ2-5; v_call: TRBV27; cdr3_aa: CASSLWGWREETQYF; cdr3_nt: TGTGCCAGCAGTTTATGGGGGTGGAGGGAAGAGACCCAGTACTTC
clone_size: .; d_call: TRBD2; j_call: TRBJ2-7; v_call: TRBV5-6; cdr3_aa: CASSRRASGREEQYF; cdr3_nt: TGTGCCAGCAGCCGCAGGGCCAGCGGGAGAGAGGAGCAGTACTTC
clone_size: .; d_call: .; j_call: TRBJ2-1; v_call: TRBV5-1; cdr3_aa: CASSLFLARLNNEQFF; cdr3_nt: TGCGCCAGCAGCTTGTTCCTAGCGAGGCTAAACAATGAGCAGTTCTTC
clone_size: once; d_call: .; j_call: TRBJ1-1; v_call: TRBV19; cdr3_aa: CASTLSTNTEAFF; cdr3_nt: TGTGCCAGTACCCTCAGCACGAACACTGAAGCTTTCTTT
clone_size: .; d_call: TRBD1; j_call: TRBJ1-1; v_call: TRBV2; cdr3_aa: CAGQVNTEAFF; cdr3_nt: TGTGCCGGACAGGTGAACACTGAAGCTTTCTTT
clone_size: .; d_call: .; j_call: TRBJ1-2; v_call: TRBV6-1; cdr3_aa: CASSEEVRNYGYTF; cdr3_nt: TGTGCCAGCAGTGAAGAGGTCCGCAACTATGGCTACACCTTC
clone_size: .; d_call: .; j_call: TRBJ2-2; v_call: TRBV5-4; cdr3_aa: CASSLSPGDGNTGELFF; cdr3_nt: TGTGCCAGCAGCTTGTCCCCGGGGGACGGAAACACCGGGGAGCTGTTTTTT
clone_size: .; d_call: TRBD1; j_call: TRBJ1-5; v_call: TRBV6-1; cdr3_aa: CASSEWRGQGYQPQHF; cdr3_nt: TGTGCCAGCAGTGAATGGAGGGGGCAGGGGTATCAGCCCCAGCATTTT
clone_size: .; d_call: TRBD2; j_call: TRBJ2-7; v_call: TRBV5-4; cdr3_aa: CASSRSGSGYEQYF; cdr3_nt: TGTGCCAGCAGCCGAAGCGGGAGCGGCTACGAGCAGTACTTC
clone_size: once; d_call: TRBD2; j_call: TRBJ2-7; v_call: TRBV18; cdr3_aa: CASSPRTGLAVYEQYF; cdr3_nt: TGTGCCAGCTCACCTCGAACGGGACTAGCGGTTTACGAGCAGTACTTC
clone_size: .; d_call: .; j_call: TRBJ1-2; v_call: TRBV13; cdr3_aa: CASSLDRRGGYTF; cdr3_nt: TGTGCCAGCAGCTTAGATCGGAGGGGCGGCTACACCTTC
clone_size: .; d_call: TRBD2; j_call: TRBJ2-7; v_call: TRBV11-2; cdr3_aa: CASSSYSGRKPYEQYF; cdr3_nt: TGTGCCAGCAGCTCATATAGCGGGAGGAAACCATACGAGCAGTACTTC
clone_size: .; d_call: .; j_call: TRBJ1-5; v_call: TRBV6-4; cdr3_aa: CASTNDDQPQHF; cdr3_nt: TGTGCCAGCACGAACGACGATCAGCCCCAGCATTTT
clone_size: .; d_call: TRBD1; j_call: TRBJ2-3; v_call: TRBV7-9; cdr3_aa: CASSLYRGRPGTDTQYF; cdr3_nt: TGTGCCAGCAGCTTATACAGGGGGCGCCCCGGCACAGATACGCAGTATTTT
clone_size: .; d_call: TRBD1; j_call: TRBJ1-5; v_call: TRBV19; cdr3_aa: CASSILPPQGSPWPQHF; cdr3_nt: TGTGCCAGTAGTATACTGCCCCCACAGGGGAGTCCATGGCCCCAGCATTTT
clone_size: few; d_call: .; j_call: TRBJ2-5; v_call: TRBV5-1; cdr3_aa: CASSLVGEETQYF; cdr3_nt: TGCGCCAGCAGCTTGGTAGGGGAAGAGACCCAGTACTTC
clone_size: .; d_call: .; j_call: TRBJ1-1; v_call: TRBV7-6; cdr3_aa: CASSLAVAGSEAFF; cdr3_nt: TGTGCCAGCAGCTTAGCTGTGGCTGGGTCAGAAGCTTTCTTT
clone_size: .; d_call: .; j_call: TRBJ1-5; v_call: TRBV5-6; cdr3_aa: CASAIGGGINQPQHF; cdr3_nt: TGTGCCAGCGCTATAGGTGGAGGGATCAATCAGCCCCAGCATTTT
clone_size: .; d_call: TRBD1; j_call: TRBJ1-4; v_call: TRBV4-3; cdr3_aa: CASSQGIAEGAGEKLFF; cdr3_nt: TGCGCCAGCAGCCAGGGAATCGCGGAGGGGGCTGGGGAAAAACTGTTTTTT
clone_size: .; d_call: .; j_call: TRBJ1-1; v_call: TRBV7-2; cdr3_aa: CASSLGLRQVEAFF; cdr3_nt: TGTGCCAGCAGCTTAGGCTTGAGACAGGTCGAAGCTTTCTTT
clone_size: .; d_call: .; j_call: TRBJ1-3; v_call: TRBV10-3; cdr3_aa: CAISELDGKTGNTIYF; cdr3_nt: TGTGCCATCAGTGAGCTCGACGGAAAGACTGGAAACACCATATATTTT
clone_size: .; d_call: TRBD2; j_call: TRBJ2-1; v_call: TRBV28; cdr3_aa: CASFPAGGPNDEQFF; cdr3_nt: TGTGCCAGCTTTCCCGCGGGAGGGCCGAACGATGAGCAGTTCTTC
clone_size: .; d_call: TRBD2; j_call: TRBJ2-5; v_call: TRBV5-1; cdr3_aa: CASRPGTTPETQYF; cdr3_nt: TGCGCCAGCAGACCCGGGACTACCCCGGAGACCCAGTACTTC
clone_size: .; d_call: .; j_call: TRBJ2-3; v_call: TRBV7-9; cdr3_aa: CANSLDVMTSDTQYF; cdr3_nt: TGTGCCAACAGCTTAGACGTAATGACGTCAGATACGCAGTATTTT
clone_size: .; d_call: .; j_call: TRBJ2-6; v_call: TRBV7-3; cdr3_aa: CASSSQTSSGANVLTF; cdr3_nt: TGTGCCAGCAGCTCCCAAACGTCCTCTGGGGCCAACGTCCTGACTTTC
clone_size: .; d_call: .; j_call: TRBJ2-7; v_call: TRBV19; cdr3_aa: CASRPAGVYEQYF; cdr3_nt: TGTGCCAGTAGGCCCGCCGGGGTCTACGAGCAGTACTTC
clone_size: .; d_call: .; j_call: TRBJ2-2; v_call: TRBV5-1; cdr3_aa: CASSLAGANTGELFF; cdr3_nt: TGCGCCAGCAGCTTGGCCGGAGCGAACACCGGGGAGCTGTTTTTT
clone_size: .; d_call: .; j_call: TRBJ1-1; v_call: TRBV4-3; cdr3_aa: CASSQSLRGDTEAFF; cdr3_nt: TGCGCCAGCAGCCAATCACTTAGGGGTGACACTGAAGCTTTCTTT
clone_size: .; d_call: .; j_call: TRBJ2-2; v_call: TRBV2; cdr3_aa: CASHKRTGVTGELFF; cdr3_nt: TGTGCCAGCCACAAGAGGACGGGAGTCACCGGGGAGCTGTTTTTT
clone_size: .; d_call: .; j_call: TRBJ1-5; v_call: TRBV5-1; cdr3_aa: CASSETTDSNQPQHF; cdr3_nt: TGCGCCAGCAGCGAGACGACGGATAGCAATCAGCCCCAGCATTTT
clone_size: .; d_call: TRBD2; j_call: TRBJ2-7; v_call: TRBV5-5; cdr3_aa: CASSRALAGGAQYEQYF; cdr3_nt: TGTGCCAGCAGCCGGGCCCTAGCGGGGGGAGCTCAATACGAGCAGTACTTC
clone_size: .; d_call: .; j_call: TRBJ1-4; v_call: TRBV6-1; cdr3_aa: CASSDPIGGEKLFF; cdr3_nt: TGTGCCAGCAGCGACCCGATAGGGGGTGAAAAACTGTTTTTT